These T cell receptor beta chains were read from a single sample in a study of cytomegalovirus exposure and HLA in healthy donors. Data came from immunoSEQ multiplex PCR; TCRdb stores just in-frame clones and leaves some out. The sample records 150,000 to 200,000 clones, 77% being singletons. The sample was PBMCs. These receptor sequences come from a man aged 18 to 35 in good health and CMV-seronegative. CDR3s include the opening cysteine and the closing phenylalanine or tryptophan. D genes are given only for firm matches. Clone size is given for some rows only: seen once, a few or many times, or a class if the clone is expanded.

J	size	D	length	V	CDR3	DNA
TRBJ2-3	once	TRBD2	15	TRBV7-9	CASSLGTSGFDTQYF	TGTGCCAGCAGCTTAGGGACTAGCGGATTTGATACGCAGTATTTT
TRBJ1-2	NA	NA	12	TRBV11-2	CASSGWTRSYTF	TGTGCCAGCAGCGGGTGGACTAGGAGCTACACCTTC
TRBJ2-3	NA	NA	13	TRBV18	CASSFGVTDTQYF	TGTGCCAGCTCATTCGGGGTGACAGATACGCAGTATTTT
TRBJ2-3	once	TRBD2	15	TRBV6-5	CATAGEGGGRGTQYF	TGTGCCACCGCGGGGGAGGGAGGAGGTCGCGGTACGCAGTATTTT
TRBJ2-1	NA	TRBD2	19	TRBV4-2	CASSQRGLAGGPGNNEQFF	TGTGCCAGCAGCCAGAGGGGACTAGCGGGGGGGCCGGGCAACAATGAGCAGTTCTTC
TRBJ2-7	NA	TRBD2	16	TRBV5-1	CASSLRLAGLGYEQYF	TGCGCCAGCAGCTTGCGGCTAGCGGGGCTGGGATACGAGCAGTACTTC
TRBJ2-2	NA	TRBD1	16	TRBV19	CASRVWAGGNTGELFF	TGTGCCAGTAGGGTCTGGGCAGGGGGGAACACCGGGGAGCTGTTTTTT
TRBJ1-1	NA	TRBD1	15	TRBV6-4	CASSNPGQGEAEAFF	TGTGCCAGCAGTAATCCGGGACAGGGGGAAGCTGAAGCTTTCTTT
TRBJ2-7	NA	NA	12	TRBV6-5	CASSQRGYEQYF	TGTGCCAGCAGTCAACGGGGCTACGAGCAGTACTTC
TRBJ2-2	NA	TRBD2	16	TRBV19	CASSTQREIKTGELFF	TGTGCCAGTAGTACCCAGCGGGAGATTAAGACCGGGGAGCTGTTTTTT
TRBJ1-5	NA	TRBD1	18	TRBV4-3	CASSQDVGQGDLGQPQHF	TGCGCCAGCAGCCAAGATGTGGGACAGGGTGACCTCGGACAGCCCCAGCATTTT
TRBJ1-1	NA	NA	12	TRBV6-1	CASSEVGGLAFF	TGTGCCAGCAGTGAAGTCGGGGGGTTAGCTTTCTTT
TRBJ1-4	NA	NA	15	TRBV7-2	CASSPDGGQVEKLFF	TGTGCCAGCAGCCCCGACGGGGGGCAGGTGGAAAAACTGTTTTTT
TRBJ2-2	NA	TRBD1	18	TRBV9	CASSGFHGTGINTGELFF	TGTGCCAGCAGCGGATTCCACGGGACAGGGATAAACACCGGGGAGCTGTTTTTT
TRBJ1-1	NA	TRBD1	14	TRBV7-3	CASSLGPRQGEAFF	TGTGCCAGCAGCTTAGGCCCCCGACAGGGTGAAGCTTTCTTT
TRBJ1-5	NA	TRBD1	15	TRBV19	CASSIVGQGGQPQHF	TGTGCCAGTAGTATAGTTGGACAGGGCGGACAGCCCCAGCATTTT